This T cell receptor (beta chain) was documented in a study of T-cell memory formation after mild COVID-19. The V end lost 3 bases, the J end lost 12 bases, and 11 bases lay between the germline ends. This CDR3 is 11 amino acids long. Per germline, CDR1 LNHDA and CDR2 SQIVND (reference sequence). Using its own MiXCR run on the 5' RACE reads, TCRdb lists one record per CDR3 protein. The sample has approximately 100,000 distinct CDR3 sequences, 11% seen once. The sequence was obtained from a young man who had mild COVID-19 (a few samples of this study predate the infection). Cell type and time point are not known. What was sequenced was PBMCs or a T cell subset sorted from them (not recorded which). The rearrangement joins TRBV19 to TRBJ1-1; D not certain. This CDR3 reads CASSISIGTFF. The CDR3 DNA reads TGTGCCAGTAGTATTTCAATCGGAACTTTCTTT.